A single sample is the source of the 22 T cell receptor beta chains below, sequenced in a study of response to subunit inactivated influenza vaccine. Via MiXCR, TCRdb re-called the RT-PCR reads, giving one row per CDR3 protein. This table holds 860,000 or so distinct CDR3 sequences, approximately 22% found once. Sequenced material: PBMCs from blood, taken around 5 days after vaccination. The receptors were gathered from a man aged 45-60 years who received an inactivated influenza vaccine.

This clonotype was observed a few times. The CDR3 coding sequence is TGCGCCAGCAGCTTGGGAGCGTTAGCGGCCAGCACAGATACGCAGTATTTT. This gives the protein CASSLGALAASTDTQYF. This rearrangement joins TRBV5-1 to TRBJ2-3; D perhaps matches TRBD2 (6 bases). The germline V gene has CDR1 SGHRS and CDR2 YFSETQ. The CDR3 spans 17 residues. V dropped 0 bases and J dropped 0 bases, with 14 bases sitting between them.

This clonotype was detected only a few times. V and J are TRBV5-5 and TRBJ1-1; 7 bases fit TRBD1. The trim removed 1 base at V and 7 bases at J, leaving 7 bases unmatched. The CDR3 has 14 residues. CDR1 SGHKS and CDR2 YYEKEE come from the germline V gene (reference sequence). This chain's CDR3 is CASSLRGTDLEAFF. The CDR3, as DNA: TGTGCCAGCAGCTTGCGGGGGACAGACCTTGAAGCTTTCTTT. The whole variable domain, remainder taken from reference TRBV5-5 and TRBJ1-1, is DAGVTQSPTHLIKTRGQQVTLRCSPISGHKSVSWYQQVLGQGPQFIFQYYEKEERGRGNFPDRFSARQFPNYSSELNVNALLLGDSALYLCASSLRGTDLEAFFGQGTRLTVV.

This clonotype was counted many times. The chain links TRBV29-1 to TRBJ2-5, with 8 positions matching TRBD1. CDR3 size: 13 residues. CDR1 and CDR2 from the germline V gene are SQVTM and ANQGSEA. After removal of 4 bases from V and 2 bases from J, the junction contained 3 bases not matched to a gene. The DNA of the CDR3 is TGCAGCGTTGCTCACAGGGGGCAAGAGACCCAGTACTTC. It specifies CSVAHRGQETQYF.

This clonotype was seen a few times. This rearrangement joins TRBV20-1 to TRBJ2-2; 10 bases are a match to TRBD2. This CDR3 is 15 amino acids long. With V trimmed by 1 base and J by 4 bases, 3 bases remained unmatched. Germline-derived CDR1 and CDR2 are DFQATT and SNEGSKA (reference sequence). Here the CDR3 reads CSARATSGATGELFF. CDR3 sequence (DNA): TGCAGTGCTAGAGCAACTAGCGGGGCCACCGGGGAGCTGTTTTTT.

Many counts were recorded for this clonotype. The rearrangement uses TRBV20-1 and TRBJ1-1; the D gene is possibly TRBD1 (6 bases). The CDR3 consists of 14 residues. Trimming removed 0 bases from V and 1 base from J, with 9 bases in between. Germline assignment: CDR1 DFQATT and CDR2 SNEGSKA (reference sequence). DNA for the CDR3: TGCAGTGCTAGAGATCCGGGACAGAACACTGAAGCTTTCTTT. This gives the protein CSARDPGQNTEAFF.

The chain recombines TRBV6-1 with TRBJ1-1; 10 bases agree with TRBD1. This CDR3 region has 14 residues. Germline-derived CDR1 and CDR2 are MNHNS and SASEGT. V lost 8 bases, J lost 3 bases, and 6 bases stayed unmatched. The CDR3 DNA reads as TGTGCCAGCCAACGCGGACAGGGGGACACTGAAGCTTTCTTT. It yields the protein CASQRGQGDTEAFF.

The chain links TRBV10-3 to TRBJ1-5; D may be TRBD1 (5 bases). Germline values: CDR1 ENHRY, CDR2 SYGVKD. V was shortened by 2 bases and J by 6 bases, with 11 bases between the two germline ends. The CDR3 runs 14 residues. CDR3 protein: CAISEGSGTQPQHF. The CDR3 bases are TGTGCCATCAGTGAGGGGTCAGGGACTCAGCCCCAGCATTTT.

The chain employs TRBV27 and TRBJ1-6; possibly TRBD1 for D (6 bases). Germline assignment: CDR1 MNHEY and CDR2 SMNVEV (reference sequence). CDR3 length: 14 amino acids. V was trimmed by 4 bases and J by 7 bases, leaving 11 bases between them. The CDR3 protein is CASSSRTANSPLHF. CDR3 nucleotide sequence: TGTGCCAGCAGTTCTCGGACAGCAAATTCACCCCTCCACTTT.

This clonotype was observed once. V gene TRBV28 combines with J gene TRBJ2-6; D is tentatively TRBD1 or TRBD2 (5 bases each). The ends were cut back, 5 bases at V and 1 base at J, with 24 bases in the middle. CDR3 size: 20 residues. Germline CDR1 is MDHEN and CDR2 is SYDVKM. Here the CDR3 DNA reads TGTGCCAGCAGTGCCATTGGGACCTTATCGTGGGGGTCTGGGGCCAACGTCCTGACTTTC. Translating it yields CASSAIGTLSWGSGANVLTF.

This clonotype appeared a few times. The gene calls are TRBV12-3 or TRBV12-4 and TRBJ1-6; 7 positions match TRBD1. CDR3 size: 18 residues. V trimming: 4 bases; J trimming: 0 bases; junction bases outside the gene matches: 9. As DNA, the CDR3 is TGTGCCAGCAGTTACGGGACAGACGGAAGCTCCTATAATTCACCCCTCCACTTT. Its protein product is CASSYGTDGSSYNSPLHF.

The chain joins TRBV6-5 to TRBJ2-3; unclear D gene. V was trimmed by 0 bases and J by 2 bases, leaving 6 bases between them. This CDR3 is built from 14 residues. Germline V lookup: CDR1 MNHEY, CDR2 SVGAGI. As DNA, the CDR3 is TGTGCCAGCAGTTACTCGTCCCTCACAGATACGCAGTATTTT. Protein sequence: CASSYSSLTDTQYF.

The J gene is TRBJ2-1, the V gene TRBV24-1; a weak D match, TRBD1 (6 bases). Germline CDR1 and CDR2: KGHDR and SFDVKD. With 6 bases removed from V and 8 bases from J, the gap between germline ends came to 13 bases. This CDR3 contains 13 residues. CDR3 sequence reads: CATSRVGADEQFF. The CDR3 nucleotides read TGTGCCACCAGTCGAGTGGGGGCCGATGAGCAGTTCTTC.

The rearrangement uses TRBV10-3 and TRBJ1-1, with D perhaps matching TRBD1 (5 bases). This CDR3 region has 14 residues. Trimming removed 5 bases at V and 1 base at J, with 11 bases between. Germline CDR1 reads ENHRY; CDR2 reads SYGVKD. CDR3 sequence reads: CAISTGRRNTEAFF. The CDR3, as DNA: TGTGCCATCAGTACGGGACGGAGGAACACTGAAGCTTTCTTT.

This clonotype was counted a few times. The rearrangement links TRBV6-2 or TRBV6-3 to TRBJ2-5, with unresolved D. The CDR3 covers 16 residues. Germline V CDR1 and CDR2: MNHEY, SVGEGT. Trimming shortened V by 0 bases and J by 5 bases, and 16 bases separated the two germline ends. The CDR3 is CASSYSMNVDGETQYF. DNA for the CDR3: TGTGCCAGCAGTTACTCGATGAATGTTGATGGGGAGACCCAGTACTTC.

This chain uses TRBV28 with TRBJ2-3; 7 positions agree with TRBD2. This CDR3 region has 14 residues. Germline V gene sequence: CDR1 MDHEN, CDR2 SYDVKM. V was clipped by 5 bases and J by 6 bases; unmatched bases: 8. CDR3 residues: CASSKIGEGDTQYF. In DNA form, the CDR3 reads TGTGCCAGCAGTAAGATTGGGGAGGGGGATACGCAGTATTTT.

The chain joins TRBV20-1 to TRBJ1-1; no clear D gene. CDR3 length: 14 amino acids. The germline V gene encodes CDR1 DFQATT and CDR2 SNEGSKA (reference sequence). Trimming took off 3 bases at V and 1 base at J, with 12 bases between the two ends. Here the CDR3 reads CSARLGSPNTEAFF. The DNA for the CDR3 is TGCAGTGCTAGGCTAGGGTCTCCGAACACTGAAGCTTTCTTT.

The CDR3 DNA follows: TGTGCCACCAGTGAGAGGGGGGTTTACAATGAGCAGTTCTTC. Translation gives CATSERGVYNEQFF. The J gene is TRBJ2-1, the V gene TRBV24-1; either TRBD1 or TRBD2 may fit D (6 bases each). This CDR3 has 14 amino acids. The V gene lost 4 bases and the J gene lost 4 bases, with 10 bases spanning the gap. Germline V CDR1 and CDR2: KGHDR, SFDVKD.

This clonotype was seen a few times. This chain joins TRBV12-3 or TRBV12-4 and TRBJ1-1, with 7 bases aligning to TRBD1. V gave up 4 bases and J gave up 4 bases; unmatched junction bases: 3. This CDR3 has 13 amino acids. CDR3 loop: CASSSRGFTEAFF. The CDR3 DNA follows: TGTGCCAGCAGTTCCAGGGGGTTCACTGAAGCTTTCTTT.

This clonotype has more than one count but fewer than ten. The CDR3: CASSPLATTGELFF. CDR3 DNA: TGTGCCAGCAGTCCTCTAGCGACCACCGGGGAGCTGTTTTTT. The chain uses TRBV27 and TRBJ2-2; weak D call: TRBD2 (6 bases). V dropped 5 bases and J dropped 4 bases, with 11 bases sitting between them. The CDR3 spans 14 residues. Germline loops: CDR1 MNHEY, CDR2 SMNVEV (reference sequence).

This CDR3 reads CASSSGAGGENIQYF. CDR3 sequence (DNA): TGTGCCAGCAGCAGCGGGGCAGGGGGCGAAAACATTCAGTACTTC. This chain joins TRBV13 and TRBJ2-4, with D perhaps TRBD1 (8 bases). The CDR3 loop spans 15 amino acids. Trimming took 5 bases from V and 5 from J, leaving 16 bases between them. Germline V gene lookup returns CDR1 PRHDT and CDR2 FYEKMQ (reference sequence).

The chain has TRBV12-3 or TRBV12-4 and TRBJ2-2, with 8 bases fitting TRBD1. This CDR3 has 16 amino acids. The V and J ends lost 4 bases and 4 bases, in that order; junction bases with no gene match: 8. The CDR3 loop reads CASSSTGTGATGELFF. The CDR3 DNA sequence: TGTGCCAGCAGTTCCACCGGGACAGGCGCCACCGGGGAGCTGTTTTTT.

This clonotype has a handful of counts. V and J are TRBV5-1 and TRBJ2-5; D may correspond to TRBD1 or TRBD2 (6 bases each). The CDR3 contains 15 residues. V gave up 4 bases and J gave up 4 bases, with 17 bases separating them. CDR1 and CDR2 from the germline V gene are SGHRS and YFSETQ. The CDR3 sequence: CASSKGTRGAETQYF. CDR3 sequence (DNA): TGCGCCAGCAGCAAAGGGACAAGGGGGGCAGAGACCCAGTACTTC.